This T cell receptor beta chain originates from a study of T cell responses to AZD1222 COVID-19 vaccine. Findings and caveats of the study: Dominant CD4 TCR responses targeted spike regions 160-218 and 743-854.

In regard to this clone: Its antigen is still unknown.

Sequencing used immunoSEQ multiplex PCR; TCRdb keeps in-frame clones, though not all of them. The profile shows some 96,000 clones, around 89% of them singletons. After removal of 9 bases from V and 1 base from J, the junction contained 7 bases not matched to a gene. This CDR3 is 14 amino acids long. Germline V lookup: CDR1 MNHEY, CDR2 SVGAGI. This TCR was recovered from an adult in good health. The J gene is TRBJ2-3, the V gene TRBV6-5, with 7 bases identical to TRBD1. The sample here was peripheral blood, taken on day 0 of AZD1222 vaccination. As DNA, the CDR3 is TGTGCCAGTATGAGGGGGCTTGGCACAGATACGCAGTATTTT. This sequence encodes CASMRGLGTDTQYF.